The source of this TCR beta chain is a study of identical twins. Overall study results and limits: Sequences that were out-of-frame, alpha and twin-shared displayed an excess of low generation probability. Among monozygotic twins, out-of-frame TCR alpha sharing exceeded what models predicted. Invariant T cells like MAIT and iNKT could partly confound the zero-insertion analyses.

The length of the CDR3 is 13 residues. The V end lost 0 bases, the J end lost 6 bases, and 9 bases lay between the germline ends. Germline-derived CDR1 and CDR2 are DFQATT and SNEGSKA (reference sequence). The cDNA had a unique molecular identifier and a template-switch universal primer site. Each CDR3 protein is one row after TCRdb ran MiXCR on the 5' RACE reads. The data contain 400,000 to 500,000 distinct CDR3 sequences, less than 20% of them singletons. This clonotype was counted ten times or more. The antigen remains undetermined. This rearrangement joins TRBV20-1 to TRBJ1-5; D is unresolved. The source of this sequence is a man in his fifties or sixties in good health. Material for sequencing was naive T cells sorted from blood. The CDR3 spells CSARERPLQPQHF. The CDR3 nucleotides read TGCAGTGCTAGAGAAAGACCCCTTCAGCCCCAGCATTTT.